The 11 T cell receptor beta chains below all came from one sample that was sequenced in a study of shared clonotypes between healthy human individuals. The protocol was immunoSEQ multiplex PCR, while the TCRdb copy is restricted to in-frame clones and leaves out a portion. The sample shows over a million clones, more than 60% of them seen only once. Sequenced sample: memory CD4+ T cells sorted from blood. Sample subset: CD45RA-negative fraction. The receptors were gathered from a man aged 18-30 years in good health.

For this clone: This sample includes further DNA sequences coding for the same CDR3. This sequence joins TRBV5-1 and TRBJ2-1; 10 positions match TRBD1. CDR1 is SGHRS and CDR2 is YFSETQ in the germline V gene. V gave up 2 bases and J gave up 7 bases; unmatched junction bases: 3. CDR3 size: 14 residues. The CDR3 sequence is CASSLGQGVNEQFF. The CDR3 DNA reads as TGCGCCAGCAGCTTAGGACAGGGGGTTAATGAGCAGTTCTTC.

This chain links TRBV18 with TRBJ2-7; D uncertain. CDR1 is KGHSH, CDR2 LQKENI, per germline. Trimming left V 0 bases short and J 0 bases short, with 9 bases between. The CDR3 length is 15 residues. The CDR3 DNA reads TGTGCCAGCTCACCACCGCGCTGGGGCTCCTACGAGCAGTACTTC. It encodes CASSPPRWGSYEQYF.

The chain combines TRBV18 with TRBJ2-6; D gene ambiguous. The germline V gene encodes CDR1 KGHSH and CDR2 LQKENI. V lost 2 bases and J lost 0, with 8 bases in between. The CDR3 has 16 amino acids. CDR3: CASSPSLISGANVLTF. The CDR3 coding sequence is TGTGCCAGCTCACCATCTCTCATCTCTGGGGCCAACGTCCTGACTTTC.

The gene calls are TRBV4-1 and TRBJ2-6, with D unresolved. The germline V gene has CDR1 MGHRA and CDR2 YSYEKL. V was shortened by 3 bases and J by 1 base, with 10 bases between the two germline ends. The CDR3 is 16 amino acids. The CDR3: CASSQMTTSGANVLTF. DNA for the CDR3: TGCGCCAGCAGCCAGATGACAACTTCTGGGGCCAACGTCCTGACTTTC.

CDR3 bases: TGTGCCAGCAGCCCGCGGGGCAGGGGTTCTGGAAACACCATATATTTT. This codes for CASSPRGRGSGNTIYF. The genes are TRBV7-2 and TRBJ1-3; possible D gene TRBD1, 6 bases. V was clipped by 5 bases and J by 1 base, with 15 bases between them. Germline loops: CDR1 SGHTA, CDR2 FQGNSA. The CDR3 spans 16 residues.

The genes are TRBV2 and TRBJ2-3; 9 nucleotides align to TRBD2. The V segment lost 4 bases and the J segment 3 bases; nucleotides outside the gene matches: 5. The CDR3 covers 15 residues. CDR1 and CDR2 (germline): SNHLY, FYNNEI. CDR3 region: CASSARAGGTDTQYF. The CDR3 nucleotides read TGTGCCAGCAGTGCGCGGGCGGGAGGGACAGATACGCAGTATTTT.

This clone was seen many times. This chain connects TRBV28 to TRBJ2-7; a weak D match, TRBD2 (5 bases). V dropped 5 bases and J dropped 2 bases, with 13 bases sitting between them. Germline V lookup: CDR1 MDHEN, CDR2 SYDVKM. CDR3 length: 14 residues. The CDR3 region has the DNA TGTGCCAGCAGTCCCCTCGGAGGAACCTACGAGCAGTACTTC. Its translation is CASSPLGGTYEQYF.

V is TRBV5-1 and J is TRBJ2-5; unclear D gene. From germline, CDR1 is SGHRS and CDR2 YFSETQ. Deletions cut 3 bases from V and 4 bases from J, with 13 bases between. This CDR3 spans 14 amino acids. The CDR3 protein is CASSSGSEIETQYF. The CDR3 DNA reads TGCGCCAGCAGCTCAGGTTCTGAAATAGAGACCCAGTACTTC.

On this clone: In the same sample, other DNA sequences code for this CDR3. The rearrangement joins TRBV5-1 to TRBJ2-7, with 11 bases that match TRBD2. CDR1 and CDR2 (germline): SGHRS, YFSETQ. V was pared by 4 bases and J by 3 bases, with 3 bases of the junction left unmatched. The CDR3 has 14 amino acids. DNA of the CDR3: TGCGCCAGCAGCCCTACTAGCGGGGGCTACGAGCAGTACTTC. It yields the protein CASSPTSGGYEQYF.

The chain carries TRBV5-1 and TRBJ2-1; the D is unclear. This CDR3 spans 13 amino acids. The V and J ends lost 0 bases and 7 bases respectively, with 8 bases between them. Germline V gives CDR1 SGHRS, CDR2 YFSETQ. As DNA, the CDR3 is TGCGCCAGCAGCTTGGCCAGAATAAATGAGCAGTTCTTC. Protein sequence: CASSLARINEQFF. The full variable domain, rest sourced from reference TRBV5-1 and TRBJ2-1, is KAGVTQTPRYLIKTRGQQVTLSCSPISGHRSVSWYQQTPGQGLQFLFEYFSETQRNKGNFPGRFSGRQFSNSRSEMNVSTLELGDSALYLCASSLARINEQFFGPGTRLTVL.

The V and J genes are TRBV6-1 and TRBJ2-5; D remains ambiguous. Germline values: CDR1 MNHNS, CDR2 SASEGT. CDR3 length: 15 amino acids. Deletions cut 7 bases from V and 4 bases from J, with 19 bases between. CDR3 residues: CASTPSNWVGETQYF. Here the CDR3 DNA reads TGTGCCAGCACCCCCTCCAATTGGGTTGGAGAGACCCAGTACTTC.